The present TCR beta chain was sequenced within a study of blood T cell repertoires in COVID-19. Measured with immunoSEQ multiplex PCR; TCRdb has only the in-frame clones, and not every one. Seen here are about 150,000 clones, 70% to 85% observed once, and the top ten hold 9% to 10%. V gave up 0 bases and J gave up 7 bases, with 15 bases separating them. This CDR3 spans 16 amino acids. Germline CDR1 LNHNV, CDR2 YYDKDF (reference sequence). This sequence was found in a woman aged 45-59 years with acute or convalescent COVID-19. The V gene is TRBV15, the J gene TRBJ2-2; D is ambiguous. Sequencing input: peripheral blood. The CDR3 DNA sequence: TGTGCCACCAGCAGAGATAGTCCCCCTGTTGGCGGGGAGCTGTTTTTT. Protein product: CATSRDSPPVGGELFF.